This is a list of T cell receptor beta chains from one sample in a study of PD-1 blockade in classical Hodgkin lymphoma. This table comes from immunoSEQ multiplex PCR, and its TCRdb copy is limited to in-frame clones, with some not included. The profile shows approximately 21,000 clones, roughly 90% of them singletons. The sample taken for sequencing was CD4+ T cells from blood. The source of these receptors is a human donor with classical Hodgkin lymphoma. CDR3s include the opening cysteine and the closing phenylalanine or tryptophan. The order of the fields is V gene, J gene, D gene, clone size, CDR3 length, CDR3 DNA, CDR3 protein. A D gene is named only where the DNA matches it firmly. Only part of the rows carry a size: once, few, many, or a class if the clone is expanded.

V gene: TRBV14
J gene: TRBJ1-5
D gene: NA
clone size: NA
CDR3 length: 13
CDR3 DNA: TGTGCCAGCAGCCGGGACCGCTATCAGCCCCAGCATTTT
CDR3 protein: CASSRDRYQPQHF

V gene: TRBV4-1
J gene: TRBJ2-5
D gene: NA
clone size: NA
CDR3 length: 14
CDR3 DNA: TGCGCCAGCAGCCAAGGGACAGCTGGGGAGACCCAGTACTTC
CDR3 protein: CASSQGTAGETQYF

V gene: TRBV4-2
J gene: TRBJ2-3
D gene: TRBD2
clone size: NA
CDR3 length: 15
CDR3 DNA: TGTGCCAGCAGAGACCTAGCGGGGCCCCAGGATACGCAGTATTTT
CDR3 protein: CASRDLAGPQDTQYF

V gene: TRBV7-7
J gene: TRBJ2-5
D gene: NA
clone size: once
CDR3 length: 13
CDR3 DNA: TGTGCTAGCAGCTTAGGGGGGCAAGAGACCCAGTACTTC
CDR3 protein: CASSLGGQETQYF

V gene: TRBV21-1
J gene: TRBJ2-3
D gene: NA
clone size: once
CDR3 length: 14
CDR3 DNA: TGTGCCAGCAGCAAAGAAACGGGCTCAGATACGCAGTATTTT
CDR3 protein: CASSKETGSDTQYF

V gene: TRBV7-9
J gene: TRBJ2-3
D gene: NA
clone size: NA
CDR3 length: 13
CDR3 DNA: TGTGCCAGCAGCACAGGAGGAACAGATACGCAGTATTTT
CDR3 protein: CASSTGGTDTQYF

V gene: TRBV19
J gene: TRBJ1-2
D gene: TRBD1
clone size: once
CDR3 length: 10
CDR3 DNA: TGTGCCACCTTAGGACAGGGCGTCACCTTC
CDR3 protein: CATLGQGVTF

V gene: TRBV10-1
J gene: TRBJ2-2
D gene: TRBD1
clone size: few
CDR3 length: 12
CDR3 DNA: TGCGCCAGTACTACAGGGGACGGGGAGCTGTTTTTT
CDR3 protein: CASTTGDGELFF

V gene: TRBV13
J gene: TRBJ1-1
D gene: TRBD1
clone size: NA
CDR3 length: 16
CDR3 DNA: TGTGCCAGCAGCTTTAGGCACAGGGGGCTCGGCACTGAAGCTTTCTTT
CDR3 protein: CASSFRHRGLGTEAFF

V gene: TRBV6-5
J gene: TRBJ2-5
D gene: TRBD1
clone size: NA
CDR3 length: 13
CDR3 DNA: TGTGCCAGCCGAAGAATCAGGGGGGAGACCCAGTACTTC
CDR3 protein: CASRRIRGETQYF

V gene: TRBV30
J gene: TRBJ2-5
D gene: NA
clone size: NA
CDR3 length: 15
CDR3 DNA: TGTGCCTGGAGTGTACTTGGCACGACGGCGGAGACCCAGTACTTC
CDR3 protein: CAWSVLGTTAETQYF

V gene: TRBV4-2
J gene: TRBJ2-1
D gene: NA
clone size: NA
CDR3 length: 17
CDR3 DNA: TGTGCCAGCAGCTCCACACCAGGGAGCGATACCGGCAATGAGCAGTTCTTC
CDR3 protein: CASSSTPGSDTGNEQFF

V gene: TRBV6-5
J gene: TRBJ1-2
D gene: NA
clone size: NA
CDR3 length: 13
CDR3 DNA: TGTGCCAGCAGTTCATCGAAGAACTATGGCTACACCTTC
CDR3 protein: CASSSSKNYGYTF

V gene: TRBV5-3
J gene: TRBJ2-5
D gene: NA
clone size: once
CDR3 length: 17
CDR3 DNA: TGTGCCAGAAGAATGGATGTGGGGATTAATGAGTGTGAGACCCAGTACTTC
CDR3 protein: CARRMDVGINECETQYF

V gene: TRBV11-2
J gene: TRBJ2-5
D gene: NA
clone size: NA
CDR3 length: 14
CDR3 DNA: TGTGCCAGCAGCTTAGGTATGCGGCAAGAGACCCAGTACTTC
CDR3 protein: CASSLGMRQETQYF

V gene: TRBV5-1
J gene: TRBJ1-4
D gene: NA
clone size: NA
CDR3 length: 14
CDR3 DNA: TGCGCCAGCAGCTGGGGGGGCTCGTTTGAAAAACTGTTTTTT
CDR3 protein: CASSWGGSFEKLFF

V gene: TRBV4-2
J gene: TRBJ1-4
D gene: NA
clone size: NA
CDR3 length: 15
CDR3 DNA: TGTGCCAGCAGCCCCCCAGTGGGGATTGGGTTGAAACTGTTTTTT
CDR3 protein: CASSPPVGIGLKLFF

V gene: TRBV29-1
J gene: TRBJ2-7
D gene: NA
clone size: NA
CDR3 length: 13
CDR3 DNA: TGCAGCGCTTGGGACAACTGGGGGAACGAGCAGTACTTC
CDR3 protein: CSAWDNWGNEQYF

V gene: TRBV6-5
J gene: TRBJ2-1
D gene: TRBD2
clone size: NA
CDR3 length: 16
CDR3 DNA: TGTGCCAGCAGTTACTCGGTCCTAGCGGGAGTCAATGAGCAGTTCTTC
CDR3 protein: CASSYSVLAGVNEQFF

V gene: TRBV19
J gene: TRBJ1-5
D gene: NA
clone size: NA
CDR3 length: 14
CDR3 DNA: TGTGCCAGTAGTATAATCCTAGGCAATCAGCCCCAGCATTTT
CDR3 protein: CASSIILGNQPQHF

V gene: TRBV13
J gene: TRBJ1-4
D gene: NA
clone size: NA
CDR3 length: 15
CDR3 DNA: TGTGCCAGCAGCCTCAAAACAGGACCTAATGAAAAACTGTTTTTT
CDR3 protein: CASSLKTGPNEKLFF

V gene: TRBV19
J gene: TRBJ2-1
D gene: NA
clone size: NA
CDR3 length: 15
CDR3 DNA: TGTGCCAGTAGTATAGCAGGGCCACTATACAATGAGCAGTTCTTC
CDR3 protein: CASSIAGPLYNEQFF

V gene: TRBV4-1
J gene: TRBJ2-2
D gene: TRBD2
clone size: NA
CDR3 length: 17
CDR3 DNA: TGCGCCAGCAGCCGTCTCGCGGGGGGGCCGGGCACCGGGGAGCTGTTTTTT
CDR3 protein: CASSRLAGGPGTGELFF

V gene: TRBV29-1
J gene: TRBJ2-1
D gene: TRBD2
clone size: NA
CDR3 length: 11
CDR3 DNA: TGCAGCGTGGGACTAGCAGGTGAGCAGTTCTTC
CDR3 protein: CSVGLAGEQFF

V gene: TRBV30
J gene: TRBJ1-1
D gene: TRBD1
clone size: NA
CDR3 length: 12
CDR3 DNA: TGTGCCCGGACGAGGGGGCGCGGTGAAGCTTTCTTT
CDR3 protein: CARTRGRGEAFF

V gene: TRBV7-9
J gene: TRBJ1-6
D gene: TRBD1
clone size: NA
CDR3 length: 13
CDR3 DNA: TGTGCCAGCAGCTTCACAGGGGGGATGGTTCTCCACTTT
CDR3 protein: CASSFTGGMVLHF

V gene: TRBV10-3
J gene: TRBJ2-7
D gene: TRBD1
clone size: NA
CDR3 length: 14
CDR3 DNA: TGTGCCATCAGTGAGTCTCGACAGGGTGGAGAGCAGTACTTC
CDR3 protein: CAISESRQGGEQYF

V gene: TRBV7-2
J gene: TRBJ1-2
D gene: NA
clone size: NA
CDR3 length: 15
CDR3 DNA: TGTGCCAGCAGCTTAGGATTGGGGGCTAACTATGGCTACACCTTC
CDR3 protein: CASSLGLGANYGYTF

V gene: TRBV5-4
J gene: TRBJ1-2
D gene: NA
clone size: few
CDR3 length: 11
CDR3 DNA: TGTGCCAGCAGCGGTGACGGACGCTACACCTTC
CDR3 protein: CASSGDGRYTF

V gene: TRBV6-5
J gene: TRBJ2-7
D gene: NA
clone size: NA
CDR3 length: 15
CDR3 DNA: TGTGCCAGCAGTTACTCGATAAACAGGGAGTCCGAGCAGTACTTC
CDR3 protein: CASSYSINRESEQYF

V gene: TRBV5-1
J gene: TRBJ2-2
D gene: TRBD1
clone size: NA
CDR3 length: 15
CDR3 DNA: TGCGCCAGTCAGCAGGGGGCGGCTAACACCGGGGAGCTGTTTTTT
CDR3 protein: CASQQGAANTGELFF

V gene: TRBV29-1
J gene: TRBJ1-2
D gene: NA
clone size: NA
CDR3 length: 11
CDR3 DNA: TGCAGCACAAGAACCTTTTGGGGCTACACCTTC
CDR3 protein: CSTRTFWGYTF

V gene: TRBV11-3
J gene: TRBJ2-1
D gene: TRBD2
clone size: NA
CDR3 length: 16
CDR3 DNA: TGTGCCAGCAGCGTCACCGGGACTAGCGGGTACAATGAGCAGTTCTTC
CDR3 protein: CASSVTGTSGYNEQFF

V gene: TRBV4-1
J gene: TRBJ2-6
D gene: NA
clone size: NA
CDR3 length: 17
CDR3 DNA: TGCGCCAGCAGCCAAGTCGTACAGTTCTCTGGGGCCAACGTCCTGACTTTC
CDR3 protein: CASSQVVQFSGANVLTF

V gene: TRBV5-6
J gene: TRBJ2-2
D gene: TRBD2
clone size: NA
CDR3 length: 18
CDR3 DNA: TGTGCCAGCAGCTTGCAGAGACTAGCGGGAGGATGGTCCGGGGAGCTGTTTTTT
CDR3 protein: CASSLQRLAGGWSGELFF

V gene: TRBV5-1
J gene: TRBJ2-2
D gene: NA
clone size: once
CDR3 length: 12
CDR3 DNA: TGCGCCAGCAGCTTTGGTTCCGGGGAGCTGTTTTTT
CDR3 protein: CASSFGSGELFF

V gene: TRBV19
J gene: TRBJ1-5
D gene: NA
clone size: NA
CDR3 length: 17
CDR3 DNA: TGTGCCAGTAGTATTCCTATGACACCCTATAGCAATCAGCCCCAGCATTTT
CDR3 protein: CASSIPMTPYSNQPQHF

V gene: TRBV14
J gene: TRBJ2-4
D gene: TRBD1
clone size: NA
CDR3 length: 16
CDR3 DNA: TGTGCCAGCAGCCAAGAACCCGGACAGGGGTCGCCCGCTCAGTACTTC
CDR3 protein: CASSQEPGQGSPAQYF

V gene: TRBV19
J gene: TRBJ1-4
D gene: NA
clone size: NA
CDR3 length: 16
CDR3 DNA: TGTGCCAGTAGCCTGACAACCGGGACACCGACAGAAAAACTGTTTTTT
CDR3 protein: CASSLTTGTPTEKLFF

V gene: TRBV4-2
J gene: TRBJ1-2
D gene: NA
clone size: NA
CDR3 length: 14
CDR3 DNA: TGTGCCAGCAGCCTCGGGATAGGCAGGTATGGCTACACCTTC
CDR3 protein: CASSLGIGRYGYTF

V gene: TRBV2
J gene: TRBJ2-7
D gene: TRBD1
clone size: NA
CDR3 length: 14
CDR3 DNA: TGTGCCAGCAGTGAACAGGGGGCTTCTTACGAGCAGTACTTC
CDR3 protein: CASSEQGASYEQYF

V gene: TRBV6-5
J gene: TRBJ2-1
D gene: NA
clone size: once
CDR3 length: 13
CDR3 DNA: TGTGCCAGCAGCTCCAGGGGAGGCGATGAGCAGTTCTTC
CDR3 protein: CASSSRGGDEQFF

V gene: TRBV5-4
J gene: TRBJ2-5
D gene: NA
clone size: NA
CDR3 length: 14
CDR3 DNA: TGTGCCAGCAGCTTGTATAACAGGGAAGAGACCCAGTACTTC
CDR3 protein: CASSLYNREETQYF

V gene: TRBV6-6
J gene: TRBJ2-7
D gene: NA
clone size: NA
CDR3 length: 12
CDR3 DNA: TGTGCCAGCAGTTACTCGATATACGAGCAGTACTTC
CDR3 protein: CASSYSIYEQYF

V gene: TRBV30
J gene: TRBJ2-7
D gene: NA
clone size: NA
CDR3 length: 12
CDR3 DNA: TGTGCCTGGAGTGTACGGCGTATCGAGCAGTACTTC
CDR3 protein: CAWSVRRIEQYF

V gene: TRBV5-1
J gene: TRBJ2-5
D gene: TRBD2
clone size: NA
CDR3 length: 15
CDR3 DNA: TGCGCCAGCAGCTGGTTGGGACTAGAGTTTGCGACCCAGTACTTC
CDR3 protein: CASSWLGLEFATQYF

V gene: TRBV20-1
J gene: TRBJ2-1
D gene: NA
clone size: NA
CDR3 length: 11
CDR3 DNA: TGCAGTGCTAGAGGTAGCAATGAGCAGTTCTTC
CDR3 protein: CSARGSNEQFF

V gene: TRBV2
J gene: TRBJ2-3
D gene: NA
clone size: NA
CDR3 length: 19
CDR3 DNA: TGTGCCAGCAGAAAAGTCGGGCACCAAACCCGGGGAAACACAGATACGCAGTATTTT
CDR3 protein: CASRKVGHQTRGNTDTQYF

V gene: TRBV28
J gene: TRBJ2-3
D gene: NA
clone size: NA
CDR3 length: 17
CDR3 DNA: TGTGCCAGCAGTTTACCCCCTCGGGGGAGAAGAGTTAATACGCAGTATTTT
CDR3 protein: CASSLPPRGRRVNTQYF

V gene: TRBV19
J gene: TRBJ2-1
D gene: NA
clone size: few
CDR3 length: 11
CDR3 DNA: TGTGCCAGTAGACAAGGAAGCGAGCAGTTCTTC
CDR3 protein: CASRQGSEQFF

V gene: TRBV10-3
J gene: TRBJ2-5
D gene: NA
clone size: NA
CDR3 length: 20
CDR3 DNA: TGTGCCATCAGTGAACATGGGGACAGGAGCGGCGGGGGGACGGGGGAGACCCAGTACTTC
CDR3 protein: CAISEHGDRSGGGTGETQYF

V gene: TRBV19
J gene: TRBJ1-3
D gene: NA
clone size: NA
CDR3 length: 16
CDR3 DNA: TGTGCCAGTAGTTCCCGCGGACGGATCTCTGGAAACACCATATATTTT
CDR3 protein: CASSSRGRISGNTIYF

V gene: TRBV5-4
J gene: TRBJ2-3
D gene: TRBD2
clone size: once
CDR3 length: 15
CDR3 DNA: TGTGCCAGCAGCTTGACTAGCGGGAGAACAGATACGCAGTATTTT
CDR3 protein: CASSLTSGRTDTQYF

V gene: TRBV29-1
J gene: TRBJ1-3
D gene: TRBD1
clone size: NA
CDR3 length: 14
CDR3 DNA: TGCAGCGCCGTAGACAGGGTCGGGGGAAACACCATATATTTT
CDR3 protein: CSAVDRVGGNTIYF

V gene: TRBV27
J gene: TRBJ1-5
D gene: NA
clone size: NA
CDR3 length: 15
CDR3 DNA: TGTGCCAGCAGTTTATCGAGACAACCAAATCAGCCCCAGCATTTT
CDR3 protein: CASSLSRQPNQPQHF

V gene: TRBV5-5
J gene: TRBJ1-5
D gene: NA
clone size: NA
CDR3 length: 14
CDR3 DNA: TGTGCCAGCAGCCTCCTGAGGGGGAGTCAGCCCCAGCATTTT
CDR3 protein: CASSLLRGSQPQHF

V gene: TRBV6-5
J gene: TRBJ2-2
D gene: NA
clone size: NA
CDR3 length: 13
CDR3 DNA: TGTGCCAGCTGGGGGCGGCACACCGGGGAGCTGTTTTTT
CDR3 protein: CASWGRHTGELFF

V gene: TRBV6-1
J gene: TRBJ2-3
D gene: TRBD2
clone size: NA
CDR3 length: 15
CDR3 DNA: TGTGCCACAGCGGGGAGGGCGGGCTCCACAGATACGCAGTATTTT
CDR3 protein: CATAGRAGSTDTQYF

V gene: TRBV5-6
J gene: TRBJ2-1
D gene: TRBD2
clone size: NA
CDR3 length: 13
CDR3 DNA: TGTGCCAGCCTAACTCTAGCGGCTAATGAGCAGTTCTTC
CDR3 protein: CASLTLAANEQFF

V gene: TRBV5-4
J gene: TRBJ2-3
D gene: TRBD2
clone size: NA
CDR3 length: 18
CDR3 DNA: TGTGCCAGCAGCTCCTACCCTACGTACGGACTAGTCTCAGATACGCAGTATTTT
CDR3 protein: CASSSYPTYGLVSDTQYF